These 8 T cell receptor beta chains came from one sample sequenced in a study of control samples from healthy donors and cancer patients. Using immunoSEQ multiplex PCR, the repertoire was profiled, and TCRdb retains in-frame clones only, with some absent. This sample has 50,000 or so clones, with around 95% found just once. Sequenced material: blood. All receptors derive from a woman between 18 and 29 years old in good health.

This clone was detected only a few times. The genes are TRBV6-1 and TRBJ2-7; D unresolved. Deletions cut 3 bases from V and 4 bases from J, with 13 bases between. The CDR3 runs 14 residues. Germline V gene lookup returns CDR1 MNHNS and CDR2 SASEGT. The CDR3 bases are TGTGCCAGCAGTGATACCCGGGCTCCATACGAGCAGTACTTC. It specifies CASSDTRAPYEQYF.

This chain links TRBV10-3 with TRBJ1-5; D remains unclear. Trimming stripped 0 bases from V and 0 bases from J, with 3 bases between. CDR1 is ENHRY, CDR2 SYGVKD, per germline. There are 14 residues in the CDR3. CDR3 residues: CAISESASNQPQHF. CDR3 coding DNA: TGTGCCATCAGTGAGTCGGCTAGCAATCAGCCCCAGCATTTT.

The CDR3 loop reads CASSPPTGTGDNEQFF. CDR3 nucleotides: TGTGCCAGCAGCCCCCCGACCGGGACAGGGGACAATGAGCAGTTCTTC. The rearrangement joins TRBV13 to TRBJ2-1; 10 bases agree with TRBD1. Germline V CDR1 and CDR2: PRHDT, FYEKMQ (reference sequence). V gave up 5 bases and J gave up 5 bases; unmatched junction bases: 9. The CDR3 is 16 amino acids.

The V gene is TRBV6-2 or TRBV6-3, the J gene TRBJ1-1, with no clear D. Trimming took off 4 bases at V and 1 base at J, with 19 bases between the two ends. Germline CDR1 reads MNHEY; CDR2 reads SVGEGT. The CDR3 length is 17 residues. The CDR3 sequence: CASSFTNFGRTNTEAFF. CDR3 nucleotide sequence: TGTGCCAGCAGTTTCACCAATTTCGGACGAACGAACACTGAAGCTTTCTTT.

J is TRBJ2-7 and V is TRBV29-1; D is unresolved. In germline, CDR1 is SQVTM, CDR2 ANQGSEA. V shed 4 bases and J shed 2 bases, with 3 bases lying between them. CDR3 length: 10 amino acids. For the CDR3, the DNA is TGCAGCGTTGTGGCCTACGAGCAGTACTTC. Translating it yields CSVVAYEQYF.

In DNA, the CDR3 is TGTGCCAGCAGTGACCGCGGGTCTAATGAAAAACTGTTTTTT. Translation: CASSDRGSNEKLFF. This chain joins TRBV2 and TRBJ1-4; D gene ambiguous. The germline CDR1 and CDR2 sequences are SNHLY and FYNNEI. The ends were cut back, 3 bases at V and 3 bases at J, with 8 bases in the middle. CDR3 size: 14 residues.

The V call is TRBV19, the J call TRBJ1-5; a possible D gene is TRBD1 (5 bases). Germline values: CDR1 LNHDA, CDR2 SQIVND (reference sequence). The CDR3 has 21 residues. The V end was cut by 0 bases, the J end by 0 bases, with 24 bases between. This chain's CDR3 is CASSIDLLIRAGRLSNQPQHF. The CDR3 DNA reads as TGTGCCAGTAGTATAGATCTACTAATACGTGCAGGGAGACTTAGCAATCAGCCCCAGCATTTT.

The rearrangement links TRBV7-9 to TRBJ2-3; the match to TRBD2 covers 7 bases. The ends lost 5 bases at V and 9 bases at J; junction bases unmatched: 14. CDR1 and CDR2 from the germline V gene are SEHNR and FQNEAQ (reference sequence). The CDR3 totals 15 residues. The CDR3 DNA sequence: TGTGCCAGCAGCCAACCAAACCATGGGACTATAACGCAGTATTTT. It is translated as CASSQPNHGTITQYF.